These 8 T cell receptor beta chains were all obtained from the same sample, sequenced in a study of OX40 agonist ivuxolimab in advanced cancers. The assay was immunoSEQ multiplex PCR, and TCRdb's table has in-frame clones only and misses some. The table has some 49,000 clones, 82% seen once. The starting material was CD4+ or CD8+ T cells sorted from blood, obtained in a trial of the OX40 agonist ivuxolimab. Receptors originate from an adult with an advanced solid tumor such as melanoma, head and neck, liver or kidney cancer.

The rearrangement links TRBV6-6 to TRBJ1-4; D perhaps matches TRBD1 (6 bases). This CDR3 is 13 amino acids long. CDR1 and CDR2 (germline): MNHNY, SVGAGI (reference sequence). V shed 10 bases and J shed 6 bases, with 15 bases lying between them. The CDR3 nucleotides are TGTGCCACGGGCGGACAGCAATATGAAAAACTGTTTTTT. Protein: CATGGQQYEKLFF.

The V gene is TRBV7-9, the J gene TRBJ2-5; the D gene is possibly TRBD2 (5 bases). V dropped 0 bases and J dropped 4 bases, with 12 bases sitting between them. CDR3 length equals 15 residues. In germline, CDR1 is SEHNR, CDR2 FQNEAQ (reference sequence). The CDR3 region is CASSLAVAEGETQYF. Here the CDR3 DNA reads TGTGCCAGCAGCTTAGCCGTGGCAGAGGGAGAGACCCAGTACTTC.

For the CDR3, the DNA is TGTGCCAGCAGCCGGGGTGGACGAGTCTCTGGAAACACCATATATTTT. It is translated as CASSRGGRVSGNTIYF. The V gene is TRBV13, the J gene TRBJ1-3; D not resolved. V lost 5 bases and J lost 0, with 14 bases in between. Germline-derived CDR1 and CDR2 are PRHDT and FYEKMQ (reference sequence). The length of the CDR3 is 16 residues.

The gene calls are TRBV19 and TRBJ2-5; TRBD1 is a possible D gene (7 bases). The CDR3 is 15 amino acids. V was shortened by 6 bases and J by 4 bases, with 18 bases between the two germline ends. Germline CDR1 and CDR2: LNHDA and SQIVND (reference sequence). Here the CDR3 DNA reads TGTGCCAGTAGCCCTCCCGCCAGGGGGGTAGAGACCCAGTACTTC. Protein sequence: CASSPPARGVETQYF.

The V gene is TRBV2, the J gene TRBJ1-2; D not certain. This CDR3 is built from 12 residues. Trimming removed 1 base from V and 6 bases from J, with 6 bases in between. Germline lookup yields CDR1 SNHLY and CDR2 FYNNEI. The CDR3 DNA is TGTGCCAGCAGTGAAGAAGGAGATGGCTACACCTTC. Its translation: CASSEEGDGYTF.

J is TRBJ2-7 and V is TRBV7-8; 8 nucleotides match TRBD1. The CDR3 contains 14 residues. The germline gives CDR1 SGHVS, CDR2 FQNEAQ. Unmatched junction bases numbered 3, after V lost 5 bases and J lost 0 bases. CDR3 residues: CASSVDRASYEQYF. As DNA, the CDR3 is TGTGCCAGCAGCGTGGACAGGGCCTCCTACGAGCAGTACTTC.

The V gene is TRBV18, the J gene TRBJ1-5, with TRBD1 matching over 10 bases. With 6 bases clipped from V and 5 bases from J, the junction kept 1 base outside the gene matches. The germline V gene encodes CDR1 KGHSH and CDR2 LQKENI. The CDR3 is 13 residues long. The CDR3 is CASSGQGDQPQHF. The CDR3, as DNA: TGTGCCAGCTCCGGACAGGGGGATCAGCCCCAGCATTTT.

The sample holds a few counts of this clone. This sample also contains other DNA sequences that code for the same CDR3. J is TRBJ1-1 and V is TRBV2; D is possibly TRBD1 (5 bases). Per germline, CDR1 SNHLY and CDR2 FYNNEI. CDR3 length: 13 residues. Trimming cost V 4 bases and J 3 bases, with 9 bases left between them. CDR3 protein: CASSGDGYTEAFF. CDR3 nucleotides: TGTGCCAGCAGTGGGGACGGATACACTGAAGCTTTCTTT. Variable domain in full (rest from reference TRBV2 and TRBJ1-1): EPEVTQTPSHQVTQMGQEVILRCVPISNHLYFYWYRQILGQKVEFLVSFYNNEISEKSEIFDDQFSVERPDGSNFTLKIRSTKLEDSAMYFCASSGDGYTEAFFGQGTRLTVV.